The 27 T cell receptor beta chains reported below all come from one sample, sequenced in a study of T-cell memory formation after mild COVID-19. From the 5' RACE reads, TCRdb called clonotypes with MiXCR, one entry per CDR3 protein. The data hold roughly 51,000 distinct CDR3 sequences, with over 6.5% observed a single time. Specimen: PBMCs or a T cell subset sorted from them (not recorded which). The receptors originated from a man between 18 and 35 years old who had mild COVID-19 (a few samples of this study predate the infection). Cell type and time point are not known.

The sample holds a few counts of this clonotype. The chain carries TRBV20-1 and TRBJ2-1; 12 bases map to TRBD2. The CDR3 is 14 amino acids. The trim removed 3 bases at V and 7 bases at J, leaving 4 bases unmatched. Germline V gene data show CDR1 as DFQATT and CDR2 as SNEGSKA (reference sequence). The CDR3 loop reads CSASLAGGPNEQFF. The CDR3, as DNA: TGCAGTGCTAGCCTAGCGGGGGGGCCTAATGAGCAGTTCTTC.

This chain uses TRBV20-1 with TRBJ1-2; D is unresolved. Trimming cost V 0 bases and J 4 bases, with 15 bases left between them. The CDR3 consists of 15 residues. Germline-derived CDR1 and CDR2 are DFQATT and SNEGSKA (reference sequence). The CDR3 reads CSARDRFGLAYGYTF. In DNA, the CDR3 is TGCAGTGCTAGAGATAGGTTCGGGTTGGCCTATGGCTACACCTTC.

The J gene is TRBJ1-5, the V gene TRBV28, with D possibly TRBD1 on 6 matching bases. The CDR3 covers 15 residues. The V gene's germline CDR1 is MDHEN and CDR2 SYDVKM. The ends were cut back, 2 bases at V and 1 base at J, with 9 bases in the middle. CDR3 bases: TGTGCCAGCAGTTTAGGGGGCCCAAGCAATCAGCCCCAGCATTTT. It encodes CASSLGGPSNQPQHF.

This clonotype was counted a few times. The chain combines TRBV10-3 with TRBJ1-1; a weak D match, TRBD1 (5 bases). Germline CDR1 and CDR2: ENHRY and SYGVKD. Trimming removed 6 bases from V and 8 bases from J, with 19 bases in between. The CDR3 sequence is 14 residues long. Here the CDR3 DNA reads TGTGCCATCAGAGCCGGGACTACAGAGCCGGAAGCTTTCTTT. Its protein is CAIRAGTTEPEAFF.

This clonotype was recorded a few times. V is TRBV12-3 or TRBV12-4 and J is TRBJ1-2; D not resolved. This CDR3 spans 15 amino acids. V gave up 6 bases and J gave up 2 bases, with 16 bases separating them. Here the CDR3 DNA reads TGTGCCAGCAGCCCCATATGGGCCACCAACTATGGCTACACCTTC. Translating gives CASSPIWATNYGYTF.

The chain is built from TRBV27 and TRBJ2-5, with 7 bases matching TRBD1. The CDR3 has 14 residues. V dropped 1 base and J dropped 5; count of bases not matched to a gene: 4. Germline V gene sequence: CDR1 MNHEY, CDR2 SMNVEV (reference sequence). The CDR3: CASSLWLGQETQYF. The CDR3 DNA reads as TGTGCCAGCAGTTTATGGTTGGGACAGGAGACCCAGTACTTC.

This clonotype was counted ten times or more. This rearrangement joins TRBV9 to TRBJ2-3; 9 nucleotides agree with TRBD2. This CDR3 has 18 residues. J gave up 4 bases and V 0 bases, and 12 bases lay outside the gene matches. The germline V gene encodes CDR1 SGDLS and CDR2 YYNGEE. Here the CDR3 DNA reads TGTGCCAGCAGCGTAGCTCTGATGGCTAGCGGGGTAGCAGATACGCAGTATTTT. This sequence encodes CASSVALMASGVADTQYF.

This clonotype was counted between two and nine times. The chain uses TRBV7-8 and TRBJ1-1; D unclear. The CDR3 runs 12 residues. The V and J ends lost 5 bases and 6 bases respectively, with 10 bases between them. Germline CDR1 reads SGHVS; CDR2 reads FQNEAQ. CDR3 DNA: TGTGCCAGCAGCCATCGATCGCCTGAAGCTTTCTTT. It is translated as CASSHRSPEAFF.

Many counts were recorded for this clonotype. The CDR3 reads CASSQEGQETQYF. The CDR3 coding sequence is TGTGCCAGCAGCCAAGAAGGGCAAGAGACCCAGTACTTC. This chain uses TRBV3-1 with TRBJ2-5; D is undetermined. V lost 0 bases to trimming and J lost 2 bases, with 4 bases between them. Germline values: CDR1 LGHDT, CDR2 YNNKEL (reference sequence). The CDR3 has 13 amino acids.

This chain joins TRBV6-6 and TRBJ2-4; no reliable D call. CDR1 is MNHNY, CDR2 SVGAGI, per germline (reference sequence). This CDR3 spans 14 amino acids. Trimming removed 8 bases from V and 0 bases from J, with 11 bases in between. In nucleotides, the CDR3 is TGTGCCAGCGTTAAGGGAATAGCCAAAAACATTCAGTACTTC. The encoded protein is CASVKGIAKNIQYF.

This clonotype showed up just a few times. CDR3 loop: CASVGALTDTQYF. Written as DNA, the CDR3 is TGTGCCAGTGTGGGGGCCCTCACAGATACGCAGTATTTT. The chain is built from TRBV6-5 and TRBJ2-3; D is perhaps TRBD1 (6 bases). This CDR3 contains 13 residues. V was pared by 9 bases and J by 2 bases, with 12 bases between. Germline V gene sequence: CDR1 MNHEY, CDR2 SVGAGI.

This clonotype has more than one count but fewer than ten. The chain is built from TRBV7-3 and TRBJ2-3; perhaps TRBD2 as D (6 bases). The CDR3 totals 15 residues. The V end lost 5 bases, the J end lost 3 bases, and 15 bases lay between the germline ends. The V gene's germline CDR1 is SGHTA and CDR2 FQGTGA. CDR3 coding DNA: TGTGCCAGCAGCGAAAAGGCGGGGACTACAGATACGCAGTATTTT. Encoded protein: CASSEKAGTTDTQYF.

The genes are TRBV29-1 and TRBJ1-2; D is possibly TRBD1 (5 bases). Between the trimmed V and J ends, which lost 4 bases and 3 bases, there was a span of 18 bases. Germline CDR1 is SQVTM and CDR2 is ANQGSEA. The CDR3 totals 15 residues. The CDR3 nucleotides read TGCAGCGTTGGTGAGAGGGACGTTCCGCACTATGGCTACACCTTC. It translates to CSVGERDVPHYGYTF.

This chain uses TRBV7-9 with TRBJ1-1; D remains ambiguous. This CDR3 spans 12 amino acids. In germline, CDR1 is SEHNR, CDR2 FQNEAQ (reference sequence). The germline V and J ends were trimmed by 5 bases and 8 bases, with 12 bases remaining between them. DNA for the CDR3: TGTGCCAGCAGCCTGGAGACGGACGAAGCTTTCTTT. Translating it yields CASSLETDEAFF.

V gene TRBV7-6 combines with J gene TRBJ1-1; 7 bases agree with TRBD1. This CDR3 has 15 amino acids. The ends lost 5 bases at V and 0 bases at J; junction bases unmatched: 6. Germline V gene sequence: CDR1 SGHVS, CDR2 FNYEAQ. This CDR3 reads CASSPRDSLNTEAFF. The CDR3 DNA reads TGTGCCAGCAGCCCCCGGGACAGTCTGAACACTGAAGCTTTCTTT.

The chain employs TRBV6-1 and TRBJ2-7; D might be TRBD1 (5 bases). With 1 base removed from V and 0 bases from J, the gap between germline ends came to 16 bases. The CDR3 has 17 amino acids. The germline CDR1 and CDR2 sequences are MNHNS and SASEGT. The CDR3 DNA is TGTGCCAGCAGTGAAGGTCGAAGGGGTCCGAGCTCCTACGAGCAGTACTTC. It translates to CASSEGRRGPSSYEQYF.

This chain uses TRBV7-2 with TRBJ1-6, with D unresolved. From germline, CDR1 is SGHTA and CDR2 FQGNSA. Between the trimmed V and J ends, which lost 6 bases and 10 bases, there was a span of 10 bases. The CDR3 extends over 12 amino acids. DNA of the CDR3: TGTGCCAGCAGAGCGCAAGGGTCACCCCTCCACTTT. Its translation: CASRAQGSPLHF.

This clonotype was seen a few times. The chain couples TRBV7-9 to TRBJ1-3; 7 bases match TRBD1. Germline loops: CDR1 SEHNR, CDR2 FQNEAQ (reference sequence). CDR3 length: 15 residues. The J segment lost 0 bases and the V segment lost 5 bases, leaving 4 bases of the junction unmatched. The CDR3 sequence: CASSPPGGSGNTIYF. The CDR3 DNA sequence: TGTGCCAGCAGCCCTCCAGGGGGCTCTGGAAACACCATATATTTT.

This clonotype was seen at least ten times. The rearrangement joins TRBV14 to TRBJ2-5; 10 nucleotides line up with TRBD1. V was clipped by 4 bases and J by 4 bases; unmatched bases: 9. The CDR3 extends over 16 amino acids. CDR1 is SGHDN, CDR2 FVKESK, per germline. As DNA, the CDR3 is TGTGCCAGCAGCCGTCTGACAGGGGGCTTTCGAGAGACCCAGTACTTC. Translated: CASSRLTGGFRETQYF.

A few counts support this clonotype. The chain employs TRBV7-2 and TRBJ1-2; D is ambiguous. V lost 5 bases and J lost 4, with 17 bases in between. The CDR3 consists of 15 residues. Germline V lookup: CDR1 SGHTA, CDR2 FQGNSA. The CDR3 loop reads CASSLVSSTGYGYTF. CDR3 DNA sequence: TGTGCCAGCAGCCTGGTGTCGTCCACGGGCTATGGCTACACCTTC. Together with reference TRBV7-2 and TRBJ1-2, the CDR3 gives the full variable domain: GAGVSQSPSNKVTEKGKDVELRCDPISGHTALYWYRQSLGQGLEFLIYFQGNSAPDKSGLPSDRFSAERTGGSVSTLTIQRTQQEDSAVYLCASSLVSSTGYGYTFGSGTRLTVV.

The chain couples TRBV5-1 to TRBJ2-7; maybe TRBD1 (5 bases). CDR1 is SGHRS and CDR2 is YFSETQ in the germline V gene. The V gene lost 7 bases and the J gene lost 3 bases, with 11 bases spanning the gap. This CDR3 comprises 12 residues. CDR3 DNA sequence: TGCGCCAGCGGAGACAGTTTCTACGAGCAGTACTTC. As protein: CASGDSFYEQYF.

V usage is TRBV3-1 and J usage is TRBJ2-2; TRBD1 matches at 10 bases. Per germline, CDR1 LGHDT and CDR2 YNNKEL (reference sequence). Trimming removed 6 bases from V and 6 bases from J; junction bases left unmatched: 7. The CDR3 runs to 15 residues. DNA of the CDR3: TGTGCCAGCAGTCGACAGGGGGCGCCGGCCGGGGAGCTGTTTTTT. Translating it yields CASSRQGAPAGELFF.

This clonotype was detected ten times or more. This chain joins TRBV3-1 and TRBJ2-3; 8 nucleotides match TRBD1. The CDR3 sequence is 14 residues long. Germline V CDR1 and CDR2: LGHDT, YNNKEL (reference sequence). J gave up 1 base and V 5 bases, and 2 bases lay outside the gene matches. The CDR3 DNA sequence: TGTGCCAGCAGCAGGGACAGGCGCACAGATACGCAGTATTTT. Protein product: CASSRDRRTDTQYF.

The table lists this clonotype with many counts. J is TRBJ2-3 and V is TRBV11-1; D call uncertain. Germline CDR1 reads SGHAT; CDR2 reads FQDESV (reference sequence). Trimming cost V 0 bases and J 3 bases, with 7 bases left between them. The CDR3 consists of 14 residues. In DNA form, the CDR3 reads TGTGCCAGCAGCTTAGCGGTCCCGACAGATACGCAGTATTTT. Protein product: CASSLAVPTDTQYF.

The CDR3 loop reads CASSLALAGGEQYF. The DNA of the CDR3 is TGTGCCAGCAGCTTAGCGCTAGCGGGGGGTGAGCAGTACTTC. The genes are TRBV7-3 and TRBJ2-7, with 11 bases fitting TRBD2. The CDR3 is 14 amino acids. Germline V lookup: CDR1 SGHTA, CDR2 FQGTGA. V dropped 2 bases and J dropped 7; count of bases not matched to a gene: 4.

The CDR3 loop is CSASRQGTGTDTQYF. CDR3 DNA sequence: TGCAGTGCTAGCCGACAGGGGACAGGCACAGATACGCAGTATTTT. The chain combines TRBV20-1 with TRBJ2-3; 8 bases match TRBD1. V shed 3 bases, J shed 1 base, and the junction held 6 bases outside the gene matches. Germline CDR1 is DFQATT and CDR2 is SNEGSKA (reference sequence). The CDR3 sequence is 15 residues long.

This clonotype was counted between two and nine times. Written as DNA, the CDR3 is TGCAGTATGATTAGCGTGGGGGGGGCAGGTGAGCAGTTCTTC. It codes for CSMISVGGAGEQFF. The genes are TRBV20-1 and TRBJ2-1, with D perhaps TRBD2 (7 bases). In germline, CDR1 is DFQATT, CDR2 SNEGSKA (reference sequence). This CDR3 is built from 14 residues. V was trimmed by 8 bases and J by 9 bases, leaving 23 bases between them.